These T cell receptor beta chains were read from a single sample in a study of blood T cell repertoires in COVID-19. Only in-frame clones appear in the TCRdb table, and some are missing; sequencing was by immunoSEQ multiplex PCR. The table shows 150,000 to 180,000 clones, with around 79% occurring only once. Source material: peripheral blood. Receptors were obtained from an older man with acute or convalescent COVID-19. Each CDR3 is given with its conserved first and last residue. A D gene is named only where the DNA matches it firmly. Rows may omit the clone size; those that give it use once, few, many or a size class.

V gene	D gene	J gene	clone size	CDR3 protein	CDR3 DNA
TRBV12-5	.	TRBJ2-7	.	CASGLVNGEQYF	TGTGCTAGTGGTTTGGTAAACGGCGAGCAGTACTTC
TRBV6-4	TRBD2	TRBJ2-5	.	CASSETSGGLKTQYF	TGTGCCAGCAGCGAGACTAGCGGGGGACTAAAGACCCAGTACTTC
TRBV10-3	.	TRBJ2-2	once	CAISDGGNTGELFF	TGTGCCATCAGTGACGGGGGGAACACCGGGGAGCTGTTTTTT
TRBV6-2/TRBV6-3	.	TRBJ2-7	few	CASSSTGREQYF	TGTGCCAGCAGCTCGACAGGCAGGGAGCAGTACTTC
TRBV12-3/TRBV12-4	.	TRBJ2-2	.	CASSFQDTGELFF	TGTGCCAGCAGTTTCCAGGACACCGGGGAGCTGTTTTTT
TRBV6-5	.	TRBJ1-1	.	CASSYLGGTEAFF	TGTGCCAGCAGTTACCTGGGAGGCACTGAAGCTTTCTTT
TRBV6-4	.	TRBJ1-5	.	CASSEGNNQPQHF	TGTGCCAGCAGTGAGGGCAACAATCAGCCCCAGCATTTT
TRBV18	TRBD1	TRBJ2-3	few	CASSGGQGRTDTQYF	TGTGCCAGCTCAGGGGGACAGGGGCGAACAGATACGCAGTATTTT
TRBV6-2/TRBV6-3	.	TRBJ2-1	.	CASSYNLKQGKNNEQFF	TGTGCCAGCAGTTACAATCTCAAACAGGGAAAAAACAATGAGCAGTTCTTC
TRBV9	TRBD1	TRBJ1-3	.	CASSPRDRAGNTIYF	TGTGCCAGCAGCCCCCGGGACAGGGCTGGAAACACCATATATTTT
TRBV2	TRBD1	TRBJ1-2	.	CASSVGQGYGYTF	TGTGCCAGCAGTGTAGGACAGGGCTATGGCTACACCTTC